The clone carrying this T cell receptor (beta chain) was seen once. What it binds is unknown. Measured with immunoSEQ multiplex PCR; TCRdb has only the in-frame clones, and not every one. The sample includes 25,000 to 35,000 clones, roughly 83% of them seen just once. The source of the sample is a study of OX40 agonist ivuxolimab in advanced cancers. Regarding the study as a whole: In the 0.1 to 3.0 mg/kg range, CD4+ and CD8+ blood T cells had expanded clonally by week 6.

Blood sampling took place at baseline, cycle 4 day 1, and cycle 7 day 1. Germline CDR1 LNHDA, CDR2 SQIVND (reference sequence). The CDR3 is made up of 12 amino acids. With 5 bases removed from V and 9 bases from J, the gap between germline ends came to 11 bases. This clonotype originated in an adult with an advanced solid tumor such as melanoma, head and neck, liver or kidney cancer. The rearrangement joins TRBV19 to TRBJ1-5; no reliable D call. Sequenced material: CD4+ or CD8+ T cells sorted from blood, taken in a trial of the OX40 agonist ivuxolimab. The CDR3 loop reads CASSYGSSPQHF. The CDR3, as DNA: TGTGCCAGTAGTTACGGGAGTTCGCCCCAGCATTTT.